The TCR beta chain described here comes from a study of identical twins. Overall study results and limits: Cord blood beta clonotypes that were abundant carried fewer insertions, and memory repertoires showed no such trend.

TCRdb reprocessed the 5' RACE reads with MiXCR, giving one entry per CDR3 protein. In the table there are 570,000 or so distinct CDR3 sequences, 9.6% of which are singletons. Germline assignment: CDR1 LGHDT and CDR2 YNNKEL (reference sequence). The CDR3 consists of 16 residues. V lost 7 bases, J lost 4 bases, and 19 bases lay in between. Notes on this clonotype: Its matching antigen is unknown.

These data were likewise used in another study, on yellow fever vaccine responses in identical twins.

The rearrangement links TRBV3-1 to TRBJ2-2; unclear D gene. The TCR was taken from a woman aged 18-29 years in good health. What was sequenced was PBMCs. The CDR3 sequence is CASTSFLSPGTGELFF. Written as DNA, the CDR3 is TGTGCCAGCACCTCCTTTTTGAGCCCGGGCACCGGGGAGCTGTTTTTT.